The sequence of this T cell receptor (beta chain) was determined in a study of cytomegalovirus exposure and HLA in healthy donors. About the study: There were some 81 million unique TCRs (from HLA-typed donors) in an early data release. The study, taken as a whole, reports: When analyzed later, the rates of TCR association showed variation by HLA locus, with DRB1 the most and HLA-C the fewest. Association of a missense DCLRE1C variant with TCR beta V- and J-gene trimming was reported in a later analysis.

The CDR3 loop spans 16 amino acids. V was clipped by 0 bases and J by 2 bases, with 11 bases between them. Looked up from germline, CDR1 is MRHNA and CDR2 is SNTAGT. Concerning this clone itself: Antigen specificity is unknown.

The PCR had 60 Vbeta and 13 Jbeta primers. The method was immunoSEQ multiplex PCR; TCRdb's version includes in-frame clones alone and lacks a portion of them. The data show fewer than 150,000 clones, with about 78% seen just once and approximately 2.8% held by the top ten. All donors participated as healthy donors of bone marrow. The source is a male donor in good health and CMV-seronegative. The chain joins TRBV6-4 to TRBJ1-5; D might be TRBD1 (5 bases). Material for sequencing was PBMCs. The CDR3 DNA follows: TGTGCCAGCAGTGACTCGAGAGAACAGGGCAATCAGCCCCAGCATTTT. It yields the protein CASSDSREQGNQPQHF.